This T cell receptor (beta chain) was retrieved from a study of T-cell reconstitution after alpha-beta-depleted transplantation in children. The CDR3 is 14 amino acids. Trimming took 0 bases from V and 7 from J, leaving 14 bases between them. The germline V gene encodes CDR1 SGHRS and CDR2 YFSETQ. Unique molecular identifiers featured in how the TCRbeta library was prepared. One entry per CDR3 protein results from TCRdb running MiXCR on the PCR reads. The data contain a few hundred thousand distinct CDR3 sequences, approximately 10% of them singletons. The sample consisted of PBMCs from the stem cell graft donor, taken from the stem cell graft. The sequence was obtained from a human donor who donated a stem cell graft to a child with acute lymphoblastic leukemia. The chain is built from TRBV5-1 and TRBJ2-7; D gene unclear. CDR3 protein: CASSLAPGLREQYF. For the CDR3, the DNA is TGCGCCAGCAGCTTGGCCCCGGGTCTGAGGGAGCAGTACTTC. The full variable domain, its missing parts supplied by reference TRBV5-1 and TRBJ2-7, is KAGVTQTPRYLIKTRGQQVTLSCSPISGHRSVSWYQQTPGQGLQFLFEYFSETQRNKGNFPGRFSGRQFSNSRSEMNVSTLELGDSALYLCASSLAPGLREQYFGPGTRLTVT.